The rows below give T cell receptor beta chains drawn from one sample of a study of T cell changes during pregnancy in multiple sclerosis. The protocol was immunoSEQ multiplex PCR, while the TCRdb copy is restricted to in-frame clones and leaves out a portion. This table holds about 80,000 clones, about 90% found once. The material sequenced was peripheral blood, taken before pregnancy. The receptors come from a female donor with multiple sclerosis, enrolled in a pregnancy study. Both conserved end residues are part of each CDR3. The D gene is left open where the match is weak. Rows give clone size only sometimes, using once, few, many, or a class for an expanded clone.

>TRBD2|NA|TRBV5-1|TRBJ2-1
CASSLALGGVLYNEQFF
TGCGCCAGCAGCTTGGCCCTGGGGGGGGTCCTCTACAATGAGCAGTTCTTC
>TRBD1|NA|TRBV29-1|TRBJ2-7
CSVDWTGREQYF
TGCAGCGTGGATTGGACAGGGCGAGAGCAGTACTTC
>TRBD1|NA|TRBV5-3|TRBJ2-1
CARSLWTGLQNEQFF
TGTGCCAGAAGCTTGTGGACAGGCCTACAGAATGAGCAGTTCTTC
>NA|NA|TRBV25-1|TRBJ1-4
CASSESVVPTNEKLFF
TGTGCCAGCAGTGAATCGGTGGTACCAACTAATGAAAAACTGTTTTTT
>NA|NA|TRBV7-9|TRBJ1-2
CASSILGGGYTF
TGTGCCAGCAGCATTCTGGGAGGCGGCTACACCTTC
>NA|NA|TRBV27|TRBJ2-1
CASTSSGTRYNEQFF
TGTGCCAGCACGTCCTCCGGGACTCGTTACAATGAGCAGTTCTTC
>NA|few|TRBV12-5|TRBJ1-5
CASGLGSQPQHF
TGTGCTAGTGGTTTAGGGAGTCAGCCCCAGCATTTT
>NA|NA|TRBV5-8|TRBJ1-1
CASSKIGGNTEAFF
TGTGCCAGCAGTAAAATCGGTGGGAACACTGAAGCTTTCTTT
>TRBD1|NA|TRBV15|TRBJ1-4
CATSNRGASNEKLFF
TGTGCCACCAGCAACAGGGGCGCGTCTAATGAAAAACTGTTTTTT
>NA|NA|TRBV2|TRBJ2-7
CASSDIITQGLPMDEQYF
TGTGCCAGCAGTGATATCATTACTCAAGGACTCCCCATGGACGAGCAGTACTTC
>TRBD1|NA|TRBV7-7|TRBJ1-2
CASSPGQGNYGYTF
TGTGCTAGCAGCCCTGGACAGGGGAACTATGGCTACACCTTC
>NA|NA|TRBV5-4|TRBJ2-6
CASSLRRAGANVLTF
TGTGCCAGCAGCTTGCGGCGGGCTGGGGCCAACGTCCTGACTTTC
>TRBD1|NA|TRBV6-6|TRBJ2-2
CASSYRDRDTGELFF
TGTGCCAGCAGTTACCGCGACAGGGACACCGGGGAGCTGTTTTTT
>TRBD2|NA|TRBV11-2|TRBJ2-2
CASSPTTSGAHLRRELFF
TGTGCCAGCAGCCCAACGACTAGCGGGGCACACCTTCGCCGGGAGCTGTTTTTT
>NA|NA|TRBV28|TRBJ2-7
CASRTGHPLGEQYF
TGTGCCAGCAGGACGGGACACCCGTTGGGCGAGCAGTACTTC
>TRBD2|NA|TRBV7-9|TRBJ2-3
CASSSDPKTSGPTDTQYF
TGTGCCAGCAGCTCAGATCCGAAGACTAGCGGCCCCACAGATACGCAGTATTTT
>NA|few|TRBV7-9|TRBJ2-3
CASSWRGPSPKDTQYF
TGTGCCAGCAGCTGGCGGGGGCCATCCCCCAAAGATACGCAGTATTTT
>NA|NA|TRBV2|TRBJ2-2
CASSDSKHRNTGELFF
TGTGCCAGCAGTGACTCCAAGCACAGAAACACCGGGGAGCTGTTTTTT
>NA|NA|TRBV5-1|TRBJ2-1
CASSLDRTSSYNEQFF
TGCGCCAGCAGCTTGGACAGAACCAGCTCCTACAATGAGCAGTTCTTC
>TRBD1|once|TRBV27|TRBJ2-7
CASSLSGTASYEQYF
TGTGCCAGCAGTTTATCCGGGACAGCCTCCTACGAGCAGTACTTC
>NA|NA|TRBV6-1|TRBJ1-1
CASSVNMNTEAFF
TGTGCCAGCAGTGTTAACATGAACACTGAAGCTTTCTTT
>NA|few|TRBV6-6|TRBJ1-1
CASSYLTRGTEAFF
TGTGCCAGCAGTTACCTGACAAGGGGCACTGAAGCTTTCTTT
>NA|NA|TRBV6-5|TRBJ1-1
CASSYGGYTEAFF
TGTGCCAGCAGTTACGGCGGTTACACTGAAGCTTTCTTT
>NA|NA|TRBV14|TRBJ2-1
CASSQVELGQSSYNEQFF
TGTGCCAGCAGCCAAGTCGAATTGGGGCAAAGCTCCTACAATGAGCAGTTCTTC
>TRBD1|NA|TRBV4-1|TRBJ2-3
CASGSRDRDTSTDTQYF
TGCGCCAGCGGCTCTCGGGACAGAGACACTAGCACAGATACGCAGTATTTT
>NA|NA|TRBV6-1|TRBJ2-3
CASSGLTGGTDTQYF
TGTGCCAGCTCGGGACTTACAGGGGGCACAGATACGCAGTATTTT
>TRBD2|NA|TRBV6-5|TRBJ2-1
CASSYAGGSYNEQFF
TGTGCCAGCAGTTACGCGGGGGGGTCCTACAATGAGCAGTTCTTC
>TRBD1|once|TRBV5-4|TRBJ2-3
CASSLTGAAQYF
TGTGCCAGCAGCTTGACAGGGGCAGCGCAGTATTTT
>TRBD2|NA|TRBV19|TRBJ2-3
CASSISGDTDTQYF
TGTGCCAGTAGTATTAGCGGGGACACAGATACGCAGTATTTT
>NA|NA|TRBV11-2|TRBJ2-7
CASSPQGTASYEQYF
TGTGCCAGCAGCCCCCAGGGTACAGCCTCCTACGAGCAGTACTTC
>NA|once|TRBV5-1|TRBJ1-1
CASSEGYRVNTEAFF
TGCGCCAGCAGCGAAGGGTACAGGGTGAACACTGAAGCTTTCTTT
>TRBD2|NA|TRBV27|TRBJ2-3
CATTSGGTDTQYF
TGTGCCACAACTAGCGGGGGGACAGATACGCAGTATTTT
>NA|NA|TRBV7-9|TRBJ2-6
CASSLVSSGANVLTF
TGTGCCAGCAGCCTCGTGAGTTCTGGGGCCAACGTCCTGACTTTC
>NA|NA|TRBV5-4|TRBJ1-1
CASSLKQGANTEAFF
TGTGCCAGCAGCCTCAAACAGGGAGCTAACACTGAAGCTTTCTTT
>TRBD1|NA|TRBV7-8|TRBJ2-1
CASSLGGGTGTYVSRGNEQFF
TGTGCCAGCAGCTTAGGGGGGGGGACAGGGACTTATGTGAGTAGAGGGAATGAGCAGTTCTTC
>TRBD2|NA|TRBV11-2|TRBJ2-5
CASSPTPASGVTQYF
TGTGCCAGCAGCCCCACCCCGGCGAGCGGGGTTACCCAGTACTTC
>TRBD1|NA|TRBV9|TRBJ1-1
CASSTRTGGRIEAFF
TGTGCCAGCAGCACCCGGACAGGGGGCAGGATTGAAGCTTTCTTT
>TRBD1|NA|TRBV6-1|TRBJ1-5
CASSGQGANQPQHF
TGTGCCAGCAGTGGGCAGGGGGCTAATCAGCCCCAGCATTTT
>NA|NA|TRBV5-1|TRBJ2-5
CASSPAGVQETQYF
TGCGCCAGCAGCCCAGCAGGGGTCCAAGAGACCCAGTACTTC
>TRBD1|NA|TRBV7-3|TRBJ2-2
CASSLIGTENTGELFF
TGTGCCAGCAGCTTGATCGGGACAGAGAACACCGGGGAGCTGTTTTTT
>NA|once|TRBV27|TRBJ1-3
CASSLSRGSGNTIYF
TGTGCCAGCAGTTTATCTCGGGGCTCTGGAAACACCATATATTTT
>NA|NA|TRBV18|TRBJ2-3
CASSPPNFLAGTDTQYF
TGTGCCAGCTCACCACCGAACTTTCTAGCAGGCACAGATACGCAGTATTTT
>NA|NA|TRBV11-1|TRBJ2-5
CASSLGPPTQYF
TGTGCCAGCAGCTTAGGTCCTCCGACCCAGTACTTC
>NA|NA|TRBV11-3|TRBJ2-3
CASSLEAGDTQYF
TGTGCCAGCAGCTTAGAGGCGGGAGATACGCAGTATTTT
>NA|NA|TRBV14|TRBJ2-5
CASSKGWGSREETQYF
TGTGCCAGCAGCAAGGGGTGGGGTAGCCGAGAGGAGACCCAGTACTTC
>NA|NA|TRBV5-1|TRBJ2-7
CASSFATAYEQYF
TGCGCCAGCAGCTTTGCTACCGCCTACGAGCAGTACTTC
>NA|NA|TRBV2|TRBJ1-1
CASSDQGQAEAFF
TGTGCCAGCAGTGATCAGGGGCAAGCTGAAGCTTTCTTT
>TRBD2|NA|TRBV6-5|TRBJ2-7
CASSIRTSGDYEQYF
TGTGCCAGCAGTATTCGGACTAGCGGGGACTACGAGCAGTACTTC
>NA|once|TRBV28|TRBJ2-1
CASSLSGAQRDNEQFF
TGTGCCAGCAGTTTATCAGGGGCCCAACGGGACAATGAGCAGTTCTTC
>NA|NA|TRBV4-1|TRBJ2-3
CASSQAEGADTQYF
TGCGCCAGCAGCCAAGCGGAGGGAGCCGATACGCAGTATTTT
>TRBD2|few|TRBV5-5|TRBJ2-3
CASSRGGATDTQYF
TGTGCCAGCAGCCGCGGGGGGGCCACAGATACGCAGTATTTT
>NA|NA|TRBV9|TRBJ2-7
CASSPDSFEQYF
TGTGCCAGCAGCCCCGACAGTTTCGAGCAGTACTTC
>TRBD1|NA|TRBV6-5|TRBJ1-2
CASSSRGRRHGYTF
TGTGCCAGCAGTTCGAGGGGGCGCCGGCATGGCTACACCTTC